Given below is one T cell receptor (beta chain) in context. The CDR3 runs 16 residues. Original processing notes: Scientists estimated how many nucleated cells there were by amplifying reference gene primers. The method was immunoSEQ multiplex PCR; TCRdb's version includes in-frame clones alone and lacks a portion of them. V, J and clone size were drawn from that table, and D and trimming were deduced from the DNA. The table records about 160,000 clones, about 92% of them present only once. These data are taken from a study of blood T cell repertoires in COVID-19. Study details: From the United States, Italy and Spain came samples of acute and convalescent COVID-19. The cDNA or gDNA used as material had been derived from T cells, B-cell-depleted T cells, or PBMCs.

The Seattle patients joined while their infection was active and were tracked longitudinally afterward. This receptor was identified in a young man with COVID-19, enrolled during active disease. The chain carries TRBV21-1 and TRBJ1-2. TRBV21-1 is assigned pseudogene status. Sample: peripheral blood. The CDR3 region is CASSLLDEGRVYGYTF. For the CDR3, the DNA is TGTGCCAGCAGCCTATTGGACGAGGGAAGGGTCTATGGCTACACCTTC.